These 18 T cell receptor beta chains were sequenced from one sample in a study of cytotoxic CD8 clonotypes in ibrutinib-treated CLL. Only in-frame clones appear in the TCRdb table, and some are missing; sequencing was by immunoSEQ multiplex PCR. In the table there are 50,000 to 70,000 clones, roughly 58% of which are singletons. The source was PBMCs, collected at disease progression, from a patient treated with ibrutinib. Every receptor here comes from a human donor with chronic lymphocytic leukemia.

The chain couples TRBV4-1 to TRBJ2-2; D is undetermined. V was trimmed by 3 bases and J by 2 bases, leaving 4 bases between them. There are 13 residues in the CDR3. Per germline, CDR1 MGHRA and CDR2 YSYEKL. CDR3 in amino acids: CASSHSNTGELFF. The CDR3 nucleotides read TGCGCCAGCAGCCATAGCAACACCGGGGAGCTGTTTTTT.

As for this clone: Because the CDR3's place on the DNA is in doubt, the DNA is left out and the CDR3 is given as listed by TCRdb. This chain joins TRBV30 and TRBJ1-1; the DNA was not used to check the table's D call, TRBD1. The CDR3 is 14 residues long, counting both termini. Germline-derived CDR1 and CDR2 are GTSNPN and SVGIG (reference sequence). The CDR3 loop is CAFGAGTVNTEAFF.

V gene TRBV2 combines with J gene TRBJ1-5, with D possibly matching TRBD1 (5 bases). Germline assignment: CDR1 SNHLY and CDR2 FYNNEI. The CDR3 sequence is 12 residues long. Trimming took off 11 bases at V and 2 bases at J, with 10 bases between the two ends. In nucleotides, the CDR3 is TGTGCCGGGGGACGTCGCAATCAGCCCCAGCATTTT. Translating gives CAGGRRNQPQHF.

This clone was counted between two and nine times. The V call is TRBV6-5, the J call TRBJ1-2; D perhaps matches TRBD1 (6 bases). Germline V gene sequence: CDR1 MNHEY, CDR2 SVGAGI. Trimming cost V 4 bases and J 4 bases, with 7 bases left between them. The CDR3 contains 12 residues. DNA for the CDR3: TGTGCCAGCAGTTTCAGGGGCTATGGCTACACCTTC. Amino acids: CASSFRGYGYTF.

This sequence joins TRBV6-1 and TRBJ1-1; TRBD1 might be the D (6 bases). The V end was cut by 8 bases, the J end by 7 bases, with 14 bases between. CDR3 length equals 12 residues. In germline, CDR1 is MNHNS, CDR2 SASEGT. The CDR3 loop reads CASRGGSLEAFF. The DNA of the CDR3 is TGTGCCAGCCGGGGGGGCAGCCTTGAAGCTTTCTTT.

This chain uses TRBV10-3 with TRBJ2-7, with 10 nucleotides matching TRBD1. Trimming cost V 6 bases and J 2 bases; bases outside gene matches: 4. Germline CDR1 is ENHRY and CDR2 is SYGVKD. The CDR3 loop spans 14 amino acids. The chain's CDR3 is CAIRRTGGAYEQYF. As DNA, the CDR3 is TGTGCCATCAGGAGGACAGGGGGTGCCTACGAGCAGTACTTC.

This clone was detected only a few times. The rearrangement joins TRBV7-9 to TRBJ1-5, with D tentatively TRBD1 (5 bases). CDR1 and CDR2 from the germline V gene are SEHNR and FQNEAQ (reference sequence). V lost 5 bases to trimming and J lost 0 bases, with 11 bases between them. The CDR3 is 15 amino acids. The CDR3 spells CASSLGTASNQPQHF. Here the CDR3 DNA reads TGTGCCAGCAGCCTGGGGACCGCTAGCAATCAGCCCCAGCATTTT.

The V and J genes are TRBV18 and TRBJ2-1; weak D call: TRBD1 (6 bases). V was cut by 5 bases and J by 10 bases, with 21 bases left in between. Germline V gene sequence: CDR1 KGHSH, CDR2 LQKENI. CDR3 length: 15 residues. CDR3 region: CASSSQDSPIGEQFF. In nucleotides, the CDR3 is TGTGCCAGCTCATCGCAGGACAGCCCCATAGGGGAGCAGTTCTTC.

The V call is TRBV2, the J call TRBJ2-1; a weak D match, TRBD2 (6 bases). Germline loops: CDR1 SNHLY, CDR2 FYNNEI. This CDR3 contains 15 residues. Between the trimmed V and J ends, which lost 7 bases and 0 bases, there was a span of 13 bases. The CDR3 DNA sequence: TGTGCCAGCAAGGACGACGGGAGCTCCTACAATGAGCAGTTCTTC. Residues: CASKDDGSSYNEQFF. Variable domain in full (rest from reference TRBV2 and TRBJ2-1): EPEVTQTPSHQVTQMGQEVILRCVPISNHLYFYWYRQILGQKVEFLVSFYNNEISEKSEIFDDQFSVERPDGSNFTLKIRSTKLEDSAMYFCASKDDGSSYNEQFFGPGTRLTVL.

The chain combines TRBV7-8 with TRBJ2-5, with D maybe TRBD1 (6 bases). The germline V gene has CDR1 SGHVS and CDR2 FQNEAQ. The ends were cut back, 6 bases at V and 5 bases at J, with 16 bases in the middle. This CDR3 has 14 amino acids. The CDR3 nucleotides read TGTGCCAGCAGACCGACCCGGACAGCCGAGACCCAGTACTTC. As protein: CASRPTRTAETQYF.

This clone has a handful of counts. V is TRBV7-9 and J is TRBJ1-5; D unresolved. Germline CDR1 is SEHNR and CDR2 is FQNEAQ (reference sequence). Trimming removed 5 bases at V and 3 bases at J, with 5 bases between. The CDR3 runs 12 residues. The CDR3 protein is CASSHLNQPQHF. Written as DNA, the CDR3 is TGTGCCAGCAGCCACCTCAATCAGCCCCAGCATTTT.

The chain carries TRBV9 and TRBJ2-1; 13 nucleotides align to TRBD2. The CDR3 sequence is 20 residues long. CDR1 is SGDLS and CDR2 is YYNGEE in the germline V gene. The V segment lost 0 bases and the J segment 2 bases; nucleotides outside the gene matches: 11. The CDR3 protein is CASSVEGLAGLGKTYNEQFF. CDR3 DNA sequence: TGTGCCAGCAGCGTAGAGGGACTAGCGGGACTTGGGAAAACCTACAATGAGCAGTTCTTC.

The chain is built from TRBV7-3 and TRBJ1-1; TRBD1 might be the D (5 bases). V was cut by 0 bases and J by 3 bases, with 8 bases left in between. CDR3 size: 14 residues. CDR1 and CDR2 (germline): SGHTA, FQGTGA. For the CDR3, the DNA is TGTGCCAGCAGCTTAACCCAGGGTGACACTGAAGCTTTCTTT. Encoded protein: CASSLTQGDTEAFF. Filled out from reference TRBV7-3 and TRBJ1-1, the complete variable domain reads GAGVSQTPSNKVTEKGKYVELRCDPISGHTALYWYRQSLGQGPEFLIYFQGTGAADDSGLPNDRFFAVRPEGSVSTLKIQRTERGDSAVYLCASSLTQGDTEAFFGQGTRLTVV.

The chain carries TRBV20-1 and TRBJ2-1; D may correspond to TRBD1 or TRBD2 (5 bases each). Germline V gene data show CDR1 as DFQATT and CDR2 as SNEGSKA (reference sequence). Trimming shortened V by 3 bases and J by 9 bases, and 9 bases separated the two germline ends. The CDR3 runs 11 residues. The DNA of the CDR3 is TGCAGTGCTAGCGCCGGGACTGAGCAGTTCTTC. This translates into CSASAGTEQFF.

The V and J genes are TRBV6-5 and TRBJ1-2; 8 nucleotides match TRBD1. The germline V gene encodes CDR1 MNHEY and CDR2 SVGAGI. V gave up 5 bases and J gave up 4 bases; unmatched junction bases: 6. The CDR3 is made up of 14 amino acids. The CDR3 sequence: CASSPPGQGYGYTF. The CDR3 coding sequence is TGTGCCAGCAGTCCCCCCGGACAGGGCTATGGCTACACCTTC.

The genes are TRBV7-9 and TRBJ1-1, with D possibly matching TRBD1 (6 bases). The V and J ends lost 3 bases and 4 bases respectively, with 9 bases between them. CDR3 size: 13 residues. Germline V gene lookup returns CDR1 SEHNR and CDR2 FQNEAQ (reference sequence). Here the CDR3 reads CASSFRGGTEAFF. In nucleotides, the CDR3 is TGTGCCAGCAGCTTTAGAGGGGGCACTGAAGCTTTCTTT.

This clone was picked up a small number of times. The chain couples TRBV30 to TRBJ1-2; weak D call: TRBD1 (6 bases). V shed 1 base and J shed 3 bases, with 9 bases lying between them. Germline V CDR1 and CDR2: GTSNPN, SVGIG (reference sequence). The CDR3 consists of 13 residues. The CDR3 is CAWSEQGYYGYTF. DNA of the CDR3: TGTGCCTGGAGTGAACAGGGCTACTATGGCTACACCTTC.

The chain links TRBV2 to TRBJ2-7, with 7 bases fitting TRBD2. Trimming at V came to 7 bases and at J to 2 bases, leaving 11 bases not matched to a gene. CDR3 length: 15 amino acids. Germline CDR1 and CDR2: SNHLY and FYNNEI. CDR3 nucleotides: TGTGCCAGCACCTTCGGGGGGACGTCTGCCTACGAGCAGTACTTC. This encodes CASTFGGTSAYEQYF.